This TCR beta chain came from a study of T-cell memory formation after mild COVID-19. This clonotype was counted a single time. TCRdb re-called the 5' RACE reads through MiXCR, storing one row per CDR3 protein. This sample has over 130,000 distinct CDR3 sequences; 13% to 15% occur once, and the top ten carry under 30%. The receptor's source is an adult woman who had mild COVID-19 (a few samples of this study predate the infection). Cell type and time point are not known. Source material: PBMCs or a T cell subset sorted from them (not recorded which).

Here the CDR3 DNA reads TGTGCCAGCAGCTCCTCCTTTGGACTAGCGGGTTACACAGATACGCAGTATTTT. It encodes CASSSSFGLAGYTDTQYF. This rearrangement joins TRBV11-2 to TRBJ2-3; 11 bases are a match to TRBD2. This CDR3 spans 18 amino acids. In germline, CDR1 is SGHAT, CDR2 FQNNGV. V lost 4 bases and J lost 2; bases outside the gene matches: 11.